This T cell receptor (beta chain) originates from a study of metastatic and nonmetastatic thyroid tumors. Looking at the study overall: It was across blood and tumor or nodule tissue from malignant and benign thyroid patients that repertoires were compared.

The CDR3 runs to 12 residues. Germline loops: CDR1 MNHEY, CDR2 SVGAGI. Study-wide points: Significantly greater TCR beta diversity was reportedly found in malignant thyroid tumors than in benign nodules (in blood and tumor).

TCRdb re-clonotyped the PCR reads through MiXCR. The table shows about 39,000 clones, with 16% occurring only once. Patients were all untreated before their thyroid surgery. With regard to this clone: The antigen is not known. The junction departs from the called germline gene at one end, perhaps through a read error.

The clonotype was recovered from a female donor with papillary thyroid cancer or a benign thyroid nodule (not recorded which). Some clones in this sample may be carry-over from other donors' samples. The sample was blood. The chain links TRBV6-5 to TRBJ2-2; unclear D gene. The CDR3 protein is CATSSVPGELFF. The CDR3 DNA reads TGTGCCACCAGTTCCGTGCCCGGGGAGCTGTTTTTT.